This TCR beta chain was recovered during a study of circulating and synovial CD4+ cells in juvenile arthritis. Here immunoSEQ multiplex PCR was the method, and the copy in TCRdb shows in-frame clones only, minus some. Of tens of thousands of clones detected, roughly 94% appear once; the ten largest clones hold around 0.66%. The CDR3 length is 12 residues. V shed 4 bases and J shed 3 bases, with 8 bases lying between them. Germline loops: CDR1 SGHRS, CDR2 YFSETQ. A remark on this clone: Antigen unknown.

Overall study findings and caveats: Diversity here was lower than in bulk blood CD4 cells. Traditional Vbeta family usage analysis missed the pathogenic-like versus bulk difference.

The chain joins TRBV5-1 to TRBJ2-7; weak D call: TRBD2 (6 bases). The sequenced sample was CD4+ T cells from blood. The sequence came from a human donor with juvenile idiopathic arthritis. CDR3 DNA: TGCGCCAGCAGCCCGGGAGTCTACGAGCAGTACTTC. It yields the protein CASSPGVYEQYF.